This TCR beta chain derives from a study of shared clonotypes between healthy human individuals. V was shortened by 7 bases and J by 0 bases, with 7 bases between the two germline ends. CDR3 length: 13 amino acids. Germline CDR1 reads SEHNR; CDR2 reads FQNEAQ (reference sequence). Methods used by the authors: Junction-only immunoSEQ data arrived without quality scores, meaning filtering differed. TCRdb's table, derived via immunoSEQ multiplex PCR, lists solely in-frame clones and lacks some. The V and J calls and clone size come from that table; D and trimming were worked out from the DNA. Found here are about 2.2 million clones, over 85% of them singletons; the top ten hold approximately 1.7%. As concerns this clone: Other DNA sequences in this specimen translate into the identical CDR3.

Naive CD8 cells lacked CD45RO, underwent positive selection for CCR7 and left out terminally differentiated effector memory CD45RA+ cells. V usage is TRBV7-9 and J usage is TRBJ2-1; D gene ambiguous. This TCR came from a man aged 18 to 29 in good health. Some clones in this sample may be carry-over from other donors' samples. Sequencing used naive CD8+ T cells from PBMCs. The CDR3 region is CASTLSSYNEQFF. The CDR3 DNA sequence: TGTGCCAGCACTCTTAGCTCCTACAATGAGCAGTTCTTC.